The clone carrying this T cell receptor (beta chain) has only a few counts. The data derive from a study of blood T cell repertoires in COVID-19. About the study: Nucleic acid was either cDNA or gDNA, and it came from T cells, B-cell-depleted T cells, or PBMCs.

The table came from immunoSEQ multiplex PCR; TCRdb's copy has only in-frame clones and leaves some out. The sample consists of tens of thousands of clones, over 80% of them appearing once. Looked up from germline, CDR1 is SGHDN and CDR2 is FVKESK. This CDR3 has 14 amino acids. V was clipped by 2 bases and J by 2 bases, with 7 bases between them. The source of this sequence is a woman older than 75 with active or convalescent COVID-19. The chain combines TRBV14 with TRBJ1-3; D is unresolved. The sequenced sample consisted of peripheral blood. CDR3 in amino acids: CASSQQTAGNTIYF. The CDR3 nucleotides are TGTGCCAGCAGCCAACAAACAGCTGGAAACACCATATATTTT.